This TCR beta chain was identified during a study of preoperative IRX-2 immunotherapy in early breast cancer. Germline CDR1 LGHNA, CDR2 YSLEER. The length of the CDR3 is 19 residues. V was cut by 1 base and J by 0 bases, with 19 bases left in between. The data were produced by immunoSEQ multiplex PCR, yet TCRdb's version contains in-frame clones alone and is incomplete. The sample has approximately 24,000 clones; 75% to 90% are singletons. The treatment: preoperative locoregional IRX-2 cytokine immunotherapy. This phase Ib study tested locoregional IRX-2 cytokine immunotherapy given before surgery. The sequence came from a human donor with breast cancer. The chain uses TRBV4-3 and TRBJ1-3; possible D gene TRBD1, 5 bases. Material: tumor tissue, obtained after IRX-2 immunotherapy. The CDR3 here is CASSQGFRTRTFSGNTIYF. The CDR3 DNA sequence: TGCGCCAGCAGCCAAGGCTTTAGGACACGGACCTTCTCTGGAAACACCATATATTTT.